The 31 T cell receptor beta chains below all came from one sample that was sequenced in a study of T cells after posttransplantation cyclophosphamide. A marrow graft followed busulfan-fludarabine conditioning, with cyclophosphamide on days +3 and +4. TCRdb keeps only in-frame clones here, not all; method: immunoSEQ multiplex PCR. The repertoire holds 10,000 to 15,000 clones, approximately 2% seen once, with 15% in the top ten. Sequencing was performed on PBMCs, taken after allogeneic stem cell transplant with posttransplant cyclophosphamide. Every receptor here comes from a male patient aged 25-45 years who received an allogeneic stem cell transplant from a related donor, was CMV-positive, and had no GVHD. Some T cells could come from the graft donor.

The chain combines TRBV2 with TRBJ2-1; 9 nucleotides align to TRBD2. The J segment lost 7 bases and the V segment lost 6 bases, leaving 10 bases of the junction unmatched. Germline V lookup: CDR1 SNHLY, CDR2 FYNNEI. This CDR3 contains 15 residues. DNA for the CDR3: TGTGCCAGCAGAACCGGGACTAGCTTCGGGAATGAGCAGTTCTTC. Protein product: CASRTGTSFGNEQFF.

This rearrangement joins TRBV5-1 to TRBJ2-7, with a tentative D call TRBD1 (5 bases). The V gene lost 4 bases and the J gene lost 4 bases, with 21 bases spanning the gap. The germline V gene encodes CDR1 SGHRS and CDR2 YFSETQ. This CDR3 contains 16 residues. This CDR3 reads CASSGHSGGIGYEQYF. The CDR3 DNA is TGCGCCAGCAGCGGACATTCAGGTGGGATCGGGTACGAGCAGTACTTC.

This clone was observed a handful of times. The chain has TRBV5-1 and TRBJ2-3; D might be TRBD2 (6 bases). This CDR3 has 14 amino acids. V lost 0 bases and J 2 bases, leaving 7 bases between the germline ends. Germline CDR1 and CDR2: SGHRS and YFSETQ. The CDR3 reads CASSLGGDTDTQYF. DNA of the CDR3: TGCGCCAGCAGCTTGGGGGGGGACACAGATACGCAGTATTTT.

The chain uses TRBV9 and TRBJ1-3; D gene ambiguous. Germline loops: CDR1 SGDLS, CDR2 YYNGEE. Trimming pared 4 bases from V and 8 bases from J, leaving 16 bases between. The CDR3 has 14 amino acids. In DNA form, the CDR3 reads TGTGCCAGCAGCTTAGGGTCTCCGGCGGACACCATATATTTT. It specifies CASSLGSPADTIYF. Using reference TRBV9 and TRBJ1-3 for the parts outside the CDR3, the full variable domain is DSGVTQTPKHLITATGQRVTLRCSPRSGDLSVYWYQQSLDQGLQFLIQYYNGEERAKGNILERFSAQQFPDLHSELNLSSLELGDSALYFCASSLGSPADTIYFGEGSWLTVV.

This clone was detected a few times. The chain combines TRBV6-5 with TRBJ2-5; D unclear. The CDR3 runs to 16 residues. Germline CDR1 is MNHEY and CDR2 is SVGAGI. Deletions cut 2 bases from V and 2 bases from J, with 15 bases between. The DNA of the CDR3 is TGTGCCAGCAGTTACACACACCAACTATTGCAAGAGACCCAGTACTTC. Encoded protein: CASSYTHQLLQETQYF.

This clone was counted between two and nine times. The chain carries TRBV19 and TRBJ2-2; TRBD2 agrees at 9 bases. CDR1 and CDR2 (germline): LNHDA, SQIVND (reference sequence). This CDR3 contains 15 residues. Trimming removed 5 bases from V and 3 bases from J; junction bases left unmatched: 4. The CDR3 loop is CASSLTSGYTGELFF. CDR3 nucleotide sequence: TGTGCCAGTAGTCTGACTAGCGGCTACACCGGGGAGCTGTTTTTT. The full variable domain, completed using reference TRBV19 and TRBJ2-2, is DGGITQSPKYLFRKEGQNVTLSCEQNLNHDAMYWYRQDPGQGLRLIYYSQIVNDFQKGDIAEGYSVSREKKESFPLTVTSAQKNPTAFYLCASSLTSGYTGELFFGEGSRLTVL.

The J gene is TRBJ2-1, the V gene TRBV5-1; 9 bases match TRBD2. The J segment lost 6 bases and the V segment lost 0 bases, leaving 4 bases of the junction unmatched. The CDR3 contains 15 residues. Germline-derived CDR1 and CDR2 are SGHRS and YFSETQ. The CDR3 loop is CASSLVAGVSNEQFF. The CDR3 nucleotides are TGCGCCAGCAGCTTGGTAGCGGGAGTTTCCAATGAGCAGTTCTTC.

With respect to this clone: A read error may account for a junction end that differs from germline. Other DNA sequences from this sample encode an identical CDR3 as well. The V and J genes are TRBV7-6 and TRBJ1-4; no definite D call. The germline V gene has CDR1 SGHVS and CDR2 FNYEAQ. The CDR3 consists of 15 residues. Here the CDR3 reads CASSPSYVSNEKLFF. The CDR3 nucleotides read TGTGCCAGCAGCCCCTCCTACGTATCTAACGAAAAACTGTTTTTT.

This clone has a handful of counts. CDR3 protein: CASLPGQGSPLHF. As DNA, the CDR3 is TGTGCCAGTTTACCGGGACAGGGTTCACCCCTCCACTTT. The chain has TRBV2 and TRBJ1-6; 9 nucleotides agree with TRBD1. Germline V gives CDR1 SNHLY, CDR2 FYNNEI. Germline trimming cut 9 bases from V and 9 bases from J; bases unmatched to any gene: 6. CDR3 size: 13 residues. Full variable domain (outside the CDR3, taken from reference TRBV2 and TRBJ1-6): EPEVTQTPSHQVTQMGQEVILRCVPISNHLYFYWYRQILGQKVEFLVSFYNNEISEKSEIFDDQFSVERPDGSNFTLKIRSTKLEDSAMYFCASLPGQGSPLHFGNGTRLTVT.

This rearrangement joins TRBV15 to TRBJ2-7; D is ambiguous. The CDR3 covers 13 residues. The V gene's germline CDR1 is LNHNV and CDR2 YYDKDF (reference sequence). V dropped 5 bases and J dropped 2 bases, with 10 bases sitting between them. DNA of the CDR3: TGTGCCACCAGCGTGGCTCCGACCTACGAGCAGTACTTC. Amino acid sequence: CATSVAPTYEQYF.

This clone was detected a few times. CDR3 in amino acids: CASSLLGQTGETQYF. CDR3 DNA sequence: TGTGCCAGCAGCTTACTGGGACAGACTGGCGAGACCCAGTACTTC. J is TRBJ2-5 and V is TRBV7-9, with TRBD1 identical over 7 bases. In germline, CDR1 is SEHNR, CDR2 FQNEAQ (reference sequence). Losses at the gene ends were 2 bases for V and 5 bases for J; bases not matched to a gene: 8. The CDR3 is 15 residues long.

This chain uses TRBV5-1 with TRBJ2-5; TRBD1 aligns across 7 bases. The trim removed 3 bases at V and 5 bases at J, leaving 10 bases unmatched. The CDR3 extends over 15 amino acids. In germline, CDR1 is SGHRS, CDR2 YFSETQ. Here the CDR3 reads CASSSTGTVGETQYF. The CDR3 coding sequence is TGCGCCAGCAGCTCGACAGGGACAGTGGGGGAGACCCAGTACTTC.

This clone has only a few counts. One junction end disagrees with the germline gene, perhaps due to a read error. The same CDR3 can be traced to other DNA sequences in this sample. The J gene is TRBJ2-7, the V gene TRBV27; 8 bases line up with TRBD2. The germline CDR1 and CDR2 sequences are MNHEY and SMNVEV (reference sequence). CDR3 length: 14 amino acids. The CDR3 is CASRKAGDPYEQYF. The CDR3 DNA reads as TGTGCCAGCAGAAAAGCGGGGGACCCCTACGAGCAATACTTC.

For the CDR3, the DNA is TGTGCCAGCAGCTTAGAGACAGATACGCAGTATTTT. Translating gives CASSLETDTQYF. The chain is built from TRBV5-4 and TRBJ2-3; D ambiguous. Trimming cost V 2 bases and J 3 bases, with 4 bases left between them. The CDR3 totals 12 residues. Germline V CDR1 and CDR2: SGHNT, YYREEE (reference sequence).

This chain joins TRBV2 and TRBJ2-7; the D gene is possibly TRBD2 (5 bases). The germline gives CDR1 SNHLY, CDR2 FYNNEI. There are 13 residues in the CDR3. Between the trimmed V and J ends, which lost 6 bases and 3 bases, there was a span of 12 bases. The CDR3 loop is CASSLEGFYEQYF. CDR3 sequence (DNA): TGTGCCAGCAGCCTAGAGGGTTTCTACGAGCAGTACTTC.

This clone was seen only a few times. V usage is TRBV13 and J usage is TRBJ2-3; TRBD1 matches 8 bases. The CDR3 extends over 17 amino acids. V shed 0 bases, J shed 1 base, and the junction held 6 bases outside the gene matches. Germline loops: CDR1 PRHDT, CDR2 FYEKMQ (reference sequence). The CDR3 DNA sequence: TGTGCCAGCAGCTTAGGACAGGGGGGACGAGGCACAGATACGCAGTATTTT. This codes for CASSLGQGGRGTDTQYF.

This chain joins TRBV6-1 and TRBJ2-7; D remains unclear. The germline gives CDR1 MNHNS, CDR2 SASEGT. The CDR3 spans 11 residues. V gave up 6 bases and J gave up 3 bases, with 6 bases separating them. CDR3 loop: CASRDNYEQYF. The CDR3 DNA follows: TGTGCCAGCAGAGACAACTACGAGCAGTACTTC.

V usage is TRBV9 and J usage is TRBJ2-5, with D perhaps matching TRBD1 (5 bases). The CDR3 is 14 amino acids. V was pared by 0 bases and J by 1 base, with 7 bases between. CDR1 is SGDLS and CDR2 is YYNGEE in the germline V gene. CDR3 loop: CASSVGGSQETQYF. DNA of the CDR3: TGTGCCAGCAGCGTAGGGGGCAGCCAAGAGACCCAGTACTTC.

As concerns this clone: At one boundary the junction diverges from the germline segment, which might be a read error. The chain couples TRBV13 to TRBJ2-2, with TRBD2 as a possible D gene (5 bases). Germline assignment: CDR1 PRHDT and CDR2 FYEKMQ (reference sequence). The CDR3 consists of 12 residues. The CDR3 sequence: CASSLYPRTAIF. In DNA, the CDR3 is TGTGCCAGCAGCTTATACCCTCGGACTGCCATTTTT.

The chain joins TRBV13 to TRBJ2-7; the D gene is possibly TRBD1 (5 bases). CDR1 PRHDT and CDR2 FYEKMQ come from the germline V gene (reference sequence). The germline V and J ends were trimmed by 3 bases and 3 bases, with 9 bases remaining between them. The CDR3 consists of 13 residues. CDR3 coding DNA: TGTGCCAGCAGCTTTTATCAGGGCTACGAGCAGTACTTC. Residues: CASSFYQGYEQYF.

This chain links TRBV9 with TRBJ2-1; D gene uncertain. Between the trimmed V and J ends, which lost 4 bases and 2 bases, there was a span of 13 bases. Germline V gives CDR1 SGDLS, CDR2 YYNGEE. This CDR3 is 15 amino acids long. Here the CDR3 reads CASSPGQVPYNEQFF. CDR3 DNA sequence: TGTGCCAGCAGCCCCGGTCAGGTACCCTACAATGAGCAGTTCTTC.

The sample holds a few counts of this clone. The gene calls are TRBV7-6 and TRBJ1-3, with a weak D call TRBD1 (6 bases). The CDR3 contains 17 residues. Germline V CDR1 and CDR2: SGHVS, FNYEAQ. With 2 bases removed from V and 0 bases from J, the gap between germline ends came to 14 bases. This CDR3 reads CASSLRPGGSSGNTIYF. CDR3 nucleotide sequence: TGTGCCAGCAGCTTACGTCCGGGGGGCAGCTCTGGAAACACCATATATTTT.

The genes are TRBV12-5 and TRBJ1-2; 8 nucleotides line up with TRBD1. Germline CDR1 is LGHNT and CDR2 is FRNRAP. V shed 0 bases and J 4 bases; nucleotides not matched to a gene: 1. This CDR3 region has 14 residues. CDR3 bases: TGTGCTAGTGGTTTGGTTGGACAGGGCTATGGCTACACCTTC. Its protein product is CASGLVGQGYGYTF.

The V and J genes are TRBV11-2 and TRBJ2-1, with 11 bases identical to TRBD2. V gave up 3 bases and J gave up 10 bases; unmatched junction bases: 5. This CDR3 has 14 residues. CDR1 and CDR2 (germline): SGHAT, FQNNGV. The DNA of the CDR3 is TGTGCCAGCAGCTTGATAGCGGGGGGGCGGGAGCAGTTCTTC. Its protein product is CASSLIAGGREQFF.

J is TRBJ2-7 and V is TRBV11-2, with 11 bases lining up with TRBD2. The CDR3 covers 15 residues. Germline CDR1 and CDR2: SGHAT and FQNNGV. The trim removed 5 bases at V and 1 base at J, leaving 4 bases unmatched. The CDR3 is CASSPLAGGSYEQYF. The CDR3 DNA is TGTGCCAGCAGCCCCCTAGCGGGGGGATCCTACGAGCAGTACTTC.

The chain recombines TRBV5-4 with TRBJ2-7; no firm D call. Deletions cut 4 bases from V and 6 bases from J, with 11 bases between. Germline assignment: CDR1 SGHNT and CDR2 YYREEE (reference sequence). The CDR3 is 12 residues long. The CDR3 DNA follows: TGTGCCAGCAGCGTCGACAATCGCGAGCAGTACTTC. This translates into CASSVDNREQYF. The complete variable domain, with remaining parts taken from reference TRBV5-4 and TRBJ2-7, reads ETGVTQSPTHLIKTRGQQVTLRCSSQSGHNTVSWYQQALGQGPQFIFQYYREEENGRGNFPPRFSGLQFPNYSSELNVNALELDDSALYLCASSVDNREQYFGPGTRLTVT.

The chain employs TRBV7-8 and TRBJ2-7, with TRBD2 matching 12 bases. With V trimmed by 4 bases and J by 4 bases, 2 bases remained unmatched. The CDR3 loop spans 14 amino acids. Germline V gene data show CDR1 as SGHVS and CDR2 as FQNEAQ. The CDR3 DNA reads TGTGCCAGCAGCTGGACTAGCGGGAAATACGAGCAGTACTTC. Its translation: CASSWTSGKYEQYF.

This clone was found a few times. The V and J genes are TRBV25-1 and TRBJ2-5; D is possibly TRBD1 (6 bases). This CDR3 spans 14 amino acids. V lost 5 bases to trimming and J lost 4 bases, with 14 bases between them. CDR1 is MGHDK, CDR2 SYGVNS, per germline. The CDR3 sequence is CASSIQGAGETQYF. The CDR3 bases are TGTGCCAGCAGTATACAGGGTGCCGGAGAGACCCAGTACTTC.

This clone has a handful of counts. The J gene is TRBJ2-3, the V gene TRBV27, with 10 bases matching TRBD1. Trimming took 3 bases from V and 2 from J; bases not matched to a gene: 8. The CDR3 contains 17 residues. Per the germline V gene, CDR1 is MNHEY and CDR2 is SMNVEV (reference sequence). DNA for the CDR3: TGTGCCAGCAGTTTCAGGACCGGGACAGGGGTCACAGATACGCAGTATTTT. This sequence encodes CASSFRTGTGVTDTQYF.

J is TRBJ2-4 and V is TRBV2; D possibly corresponds to TRBD2 (6 bases). The CDR3 has 13 amino acids. CDR1 SNHLY and CDR2 FYNNEI come from the germline V gene. V dropped 11 bases and J dropped 6 bases, with 17 bases sitting between them. In DNA form, the CDR3 reads TGTGCCCGGAGACGGGGGAACGGAAACATTCAGTACTTC. As protein: CARRRGNGNIQYF.

This clone was seen a handful of times. This chain links TRBV29-1 with TRBJ2-7, with 14 positions matching TRBD2. V gave up 3 bases and J gave up 0 bases; unmatched junction bases: 4. Germline V lookup: CDR1 SQVTM, CDR2 ANQGSEA. This CDR3 is 16 amino acids long. For the CDR3, the DNA is TGCAGCGTTGAGGGGACTAGCGGGAGTAACTCCTACGAGCAGTACTTC. It specifies CSVEGTSGSNSYEQYF.